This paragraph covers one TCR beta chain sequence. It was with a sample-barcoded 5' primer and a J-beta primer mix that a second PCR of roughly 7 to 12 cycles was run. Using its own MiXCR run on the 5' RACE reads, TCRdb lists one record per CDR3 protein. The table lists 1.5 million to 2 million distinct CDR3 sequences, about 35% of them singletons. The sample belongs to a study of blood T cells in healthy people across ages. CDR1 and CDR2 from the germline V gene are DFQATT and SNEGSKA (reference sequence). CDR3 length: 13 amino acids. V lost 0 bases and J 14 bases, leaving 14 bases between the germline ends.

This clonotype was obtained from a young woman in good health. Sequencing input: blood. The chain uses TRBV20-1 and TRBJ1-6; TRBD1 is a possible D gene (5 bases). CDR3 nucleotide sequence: TGCAGTGCTAGAGATGGCAGGGTACTAACCCTCCACTTT. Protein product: CSARDGRVLTLHF.